Reported below is one TCR beta chain. This sample was included in a study of blood T cell repertoires in COVID-19. About the study: The United States, Italy and Spain provided the acute and convalescent COVID-19 samples.

Per the authors' pipeline: Using reference gene primer amplification, nucleated cell counts were estimated. Profiling relied on immunoSEQ multiplex PCR, and the TCRdb table lists in-frame clones only, not all of them. V and J calls and clone size follow that table, whereas D and trimming were derived from the DNA. The profile shows approximately 250,000 clones, 80% to 90% of them singletons. CDR3 length: 15 residues. V was shortened by 0 bases and J by 0 bases, with 9 bases between the two germline ends. Germline V gene sequence: CDR1 SGHRS, CDR2 YFSETQ. The sequenced sample was peripheral blood. The V and J genes are TRBV5-1 and TRBJ1-1; D gene unclear. This clonotype was obtained from a man between 60 and 70 years old with acute or convalescent COVID-19. The CDR3 nucleotides are TGCGCCAGCAGCTTGGGGCAACCCATGAACACTGAAGCTTTCTTT. Encoded protein: CASSLGQPMNTEAFF.